A single sample is the source of the 27 T cell receptor beta chains below, sequenced in a study of beta chain features in type 1 diabetes. General observations from the study: Shortening of TCRB CDR3s, moderate but significant, appeared in all four CD4+ subsets of Type 1 diabetes patients.

Expressed TCRB transcripts were sequenced because the entire RNA isolate underwent reverse transcription. Clones were read by immunoSEQ multiplex PCR, and TCRdb kept only the in-frame ones, dropping some. The profile covers more than 300,000 clones, with approximately 10% appearing a single time and approximately 1% taken by the ten largest. These receptors have no identified antigens. What was sequenced was central memory CD4+ T cells from blood. Receptors originate from a man aged 30 to 45 with type 1 diabetes.

This sequence joins TRBV29-1 and TRBJ1-2, with D unclear. There are 13 residues in the CDR3. Trimming took 2 bases from V and 2 from J, leaving 9 bases between them. Germline V gene sequence: CDR1 SQVTM, CDR2 ANQGSEA. The CDR3 region is CSVESGSNYGYTF. The DNA for the CDR3 is TGCAGCGTTGAATCAGGATCCAACTATGGCTACACCTTC. Based on the CDR3 plus reference TRBV29-1 and TRBJ1-2, the full variable domain is SAVISQKPSRDICQRGTSLTIQCQVDSQVTMMFWYRQQPGQSLTLIATANQGSEATYESGFVIDKFPISRPNLTFSTLTVSNMSPEDSSIYLCSVESGSNYGYTFGSGTRLTVV.

The chain recombines TRBV11-2 with TRBJ2-7, with 8 bases that match TRBD1. V was pared by 5 bases and J by 0 bases, with 6 bases of the junction left unmatched. The V gene's germline CDR1 is SGHAT and CDR2 FQNNGV. The CDR3 is 15 residues long. CDR3 bases: TGTGCCAGCAGCCAGGACAGGGACGCCTCCTACGAGCAGTACTTC. This encodes CASSQDRDASYEQYF.

This clone was counted only a few times. The chain links TRBV4-3 to TRBJ2-4, with a possible D match to TRBD2 (6 bases). Trimming took 3 bases from V and 6 from J, leaving 15 bases between them. The germline V gene encodes CDR1 LGHNA and CDR2 YSLEER. The CDR3 sequence is 15 residues long. The CDR3 region has the DNA TGCGCCAGCAGCCAGGAAGGGGACGGGGGAAACATTCAGTACTTC. This codes for CASSQEGDGGNIQYF.

V and J are TRBV18 and TRBJ1-6; D call uncertain. The CDR3 is 15 amino acids. Trimming stripped 2 bases from V and 0 bases from J, with 5 bases between. CDR1 is KGHSH and CDR2 is LQKENI in the germline V gene. As DNA, the CDR3 is TGTGCCAGCTCACCAGTGGGCTCCTATAATTCACCCCTCCACTTT. Amino acids: CASSPVGSYNSPLHF.

The J gene is TRBJ2-5, the V gene TRBV5-6; a possible D gene is TRBD1 (6 bases). CDR1 and CDR2 (germline): SGHDT, YYEEEE. This CDR3 spans 14 amino acids. V was trimmed by 0 bases and J by 4 bases, leaving 10 bases between them. CDR3 sequence (DNA): TGTGCCAGCAGCTTGGATGACAGGAGAGAGACCCAGTACTTC. Its translation: CASSLDDRRETQYF. The variable domain in full, with the rest retrieved from reference TRBV5-6 and TRBJ2-5, is DAGVTQSPTHLIKTRGQQVTLRCSPKSGHDTVSWYQQALGQGPQFIFQYYEEEERQRGNFPDRFSGHQFPNYSSELNVNALLLGDSALYLCASSLDDRRETQYFGPGTRLLVL.

The CDR3 is CASSGLAGAYNEQFF. CDR3 nucleotides: TGCGCCAGCAGCGGACTAGCGGGGGCCTACAATGAGCAGTTCTTC. The V gene is TRBV5-1, the J gene TRBJ2-1; 13 bases are shared with TRBD2. Germline V gene lookup returns CDR1 SGHRS and CDR2 YFSETQ. The CDR3 length is 15 residues. Germline trimming cut 4 bases from V and 2 bases from J; bases unmatched to any gene: 0.

This clone was seen a few times. The rearrangement uses TRBV29-1 and TRBJ1-2; the D is unclear. CDR3 size: 12 residues. V gave up 3 bases and J gave up 4 bases, with 9 bases separating them. Germline V gene sequence: CDR1 SQVTM, CDR2 ANQGSEA. The DNA of the CDR3 is TGCAGCGTTGAGTCCCAGGCCTATGGCTACACCTTC. This codes for CSVESQAYGYTF. Full variable domain (rest looked up from reference TRBV29-1 and TRBJ1-2): SAVISQKPSRDICQRGTSLTIQCQVDSQVTMMFWYRQQPGQSLTLIATANQGSEATYESGFVIDKFPISRPNLTFSTLTVSNMSPEDSSIYLCSVESQAYGYTFGSGTRLTVV.

The V and J genes are TRBV20-1 and TRBJ2-3; 9 nucleotides align to TRBD2. Looked up from germline, CDR1 is DFQATT and CDR2 is SNEGSKA (reference sequence). The junction had 4 bases not matched to a gene; V was cut back by 5 bases and J by 10 bases. CDR3 length: 11 residues. The CDR3: CSALAGRPQYF. Written as DNA, the CDR3 is TGCAGTGCTCTAGCGGGGAGACCGCAGTATTTT.

This clone came up a few times. The rearrangement joins TRBV10-3 to TRBJ2-5, with 15 bases that match TRBD2. The J segment lost 5 bases and the V segment lost 2 bases, leaving 6 bases of the junction unmatched. There are 17 residues in the CDR3. From germline, CDR1 is ENHRY and CDR2 SYGVKD. CDR3 in amino acids: CAISEGGTSGGKETQYF. The CDR3 nucleotides read TGTGCCATCAGTGAGGGTGGGACTAGCGGGGGGAAGGAGACCCAGTACTTC.

This clone was seen a few times. This chain uses TRBV10-3 with TRBJ2-7; tentative D call: TRBD1 (6 bases). From germline, CDR1 is ENHRY and CDR2 SYGVKD. V was clipped by 10 bases and J by 1 base, with 11 bases between them. CDR3 length: 12 residues. DNA of the CDR3: TGTGCCACCAAGGACAGTTCCTACGAGCAGTACTTC. Residues: CATKDSSYEQYF.

This clone has just a few counts. V is TRBV6-5 and J is TRBJ2-5, with 8 bases lining up with TRBD2. The germline CDR1 and CDR2 sequences are MNHEY and SVGAGI. The CDR3 totals 13 residues. With 6 bases clipped from V and 3 bases from J, the junction kept 3 bases outside the gene matches. Here the CDR3 DNA reads TGTGCCAGCAGCCCGACTAGCGAAGAGACCCAGTACTTC. Amino acids: CASSPTSEETQYF.

This clone was observed many times. The J gene is TRBJ2-3, the V gene TRBV7-9; a possible D gene is TRBD1 (6 bases). The length of the CDR3 is 18 residues. The ends were cut back, 6 bases at V and 7 bases at J, with 29 bases in the middle. Germline V gene data show CDR1 as SEHNR and CDR2 as FQNEAQ (reference sequence). CDR3 bases: TGTGCCAGCAGTCGCCCTGGTGTCACAGGGATCCGTATTAATACGCAGTATTTT. Protein: CASSRPGVTGIRINTQYF.

The chain links TRBV9 to TRBJ1-1, with 8 nucleotides matching TRBD1. Germline CDR1 SGDLS, CDR2 YYNGEE. V shed 0 bases, J shed 2 bases, and the junction held 9 bases outside the gene matches. The CDR3 consists of 17 residues. In DNA form, the CDR3 reads TGTGCCAGCAGCGTAGCCGCCGACAGGGGACTAAACACTGAAGCTTTCTTT. This gives the protein CASSVAADRGLNTEAFF. The variable domain in full, completed from reference TRBV9 and TRBJ1-1, reads DSGVTQTPKHLITATGQRVTLRCSPRSGDLSVYWYQQSLDQGLQFLIQYYNGEERAKGNILERFSAQQFPDLHSELNLSSLELGDSALYFCASSVAADRGLNTEAFFGQGTRLTVV.

V is TRBV2 and J is TRBJ2-1; maybe TRBD2 (6 bases). V was cut by 5 bases and J by 10 bases, with 12 bases left in between. The length of the CDR3 is 12 residues. The germline V gene has CDR1 SNHLY and CDR2 FYNNEI. CDR3 residues: CASSPSGREQFF. CDR3 nucleotide sequence: TGTGCCAGCAGTCCGAGCGGGCGGGAGCAGTTCTTC.

This clone came up a few times. The chain joins TRBV2 to TRBJ1-1; D gene unclear. CDR3 size: 13 residues. The V gene's germline CDR1 is SNHLY and CDR2 FYNNEI. V was trimmed by 5 bases and J by 2 bases, leaving 9 bases between them. Here the CDR3 reads CASSFEVNTEAFF. DNA for the CDR3: TGTGCCAGCAGTTTCGAAGTTAACACTGAAGCTTTCTTT.

The genes are TRBV6-5 and TRBJ1-2; D gene ambiguous. The CDR3 has 13 residues. Trimming stripped 6 bases from V and 3 bases from J, with 11 bases between. Germline values: CDR1 MNHEY, CDR2 SVGAGI. CDR3 sequence reads: CASSPNRDYGYTF. The CDR3 region has the DNA TGTGCCAGCAGCCCCAACCGAGACTATGGCTACACCTTC.

A note on this clone: The sample carries other DNA sequences with the same CDR3. The genes are TRBV27 and TRBJ2-6; TRBD2 agrees at 8 bases. J was trimmed by 0 bases and V by 5 bases; bases with no gene match: 6. The CDR3 is 17 amino acids. Germline values: CDR1 MNHEY, CDR2 SMNVEV (reference sequence). The CDR3 reads CASSPRGGRSGANVLTF. DNA for the CDR3: TGTGCCAGCAGTCCCCGCGGGGGGCGCTCTGGGGCCAACGTCCTGACTTTC.

This clone has a handful of counts. The sample carries other DNA sequences with the same CDR3. The CDR3 DNA sequence: TGTGCCAGCAGTTCTGACAGGTTGAACACTGAAGCTTTCTTT. This codes for CASSSDRLNTEAFF. The V call is TRBV6-5, the J call TRBJ1-1; a possible D gene is TRBD1 (6 bases). CDR1 and CDR2 (germline): MNHEY, SVGAGI. CDR3 length: 14 amino acids. Trimming cost V 4 bases and J 0 bases, with 9 bases left between them.

The rearrangement joins TRBV2 to TRBJ2-3; 11 bases map to TRBD2. This CDR3 spans 15 amino acids. Losses at the gene ends were 2 bases for V and 5 bases for J; bases not matched to a gene: 3. The germline gives CDR1 SNHLY, CDR2 FYNNEI. CDR3 sequence (DNA): TGTGCCAGCAGTGAATCCGGACTAGCGGGAGATACGCAGTATTTT. Amino acids: CASSESGLAGDTQYF.

This clone appeared a few times. V and J are TRBV5-1 and TRBJ2-3; 8 nucleotides align to TRBD1. V lost 1 base and J lost 2; bases outside the gene matches: 9. From germline, CDR1 is SGHRS and CDR2 YFSETQ. The CDR3 is 17 amino acids. CDR3 sequence (DNA): TGCGCCAGCAGCTTGAGGGCCCAGGGGGCGATCACAGATACGCAGTATTTT. Amino acid sequence: CASSLRAQGAITDTQYF.

This clone has ten or more counts. This chain links TRBV19 with TRBJ2-2; either TRBD1 or TRBD2 may fit D (5 bases each). The CDR3 consists of 17 residues. Germline V gene sequence: CDR1 LNHDA, CDR2 SQIVND (reference sequence). V gave up 3 bases and J gave up 1 base, with 15 bases separating them. The CDR3 is CASSIGTGVGNTGELFF. CDR3 nucleotide sequence: TGTGCCAGTAGTATCGGGACCGGGGTTGGGAACACCGGGGAGCTGTTTTTT.

This clone was found once. The chain links TRBV6-6 to TRBJ2-2; D might be TRBD1 or TRBD2, each matching 6 bases. The V gene lost 5 bases and the J gene lost 5 bases, with 18 bases spanning the gap. CDR3 length equals 16 residues. Germline V gene sequence: CDR1 MNHNY, CDR2 SVGAGI (reference sequence). Here the CDR3 reads CASSKGTYGSTGELFF. Here the CDR3 DNA reads TGTGCCAGCAGTAAGGGGACATACGGGAGTACCGGGGAGCTGTTTTTT.

This clone was seen more than once but under ten times. This chain connects TRBV28 to TRBJ1-2; weak D call: TRBD1 (5 bases). V was cut by 5 bases and J by 3 bases, with 16 bases left in between. This CDR3 region has 15 residues. The germline V gene encodes CDR1 MDHEN and CDR2 SYDVKM. Here the CDR3 reads CASSRPSRADYGYTF. DNA of the CDR3: TGTGCCAGCAGTCGCCCAAGCAGGGCAGACTATGGCTACACCTTC.

This clone has a handful of counts. V usage is TRBV7-2 and J usage is TRBJ2-6; D perhaps matches TRBD1 (6 bases). This CDR3 is 18 amino acids long. Per the germline V gene, CDR1 is SGHTA and CDR2 is FQGNSA. The V and J ends lost 7 bases and 0 bases respectively, with 19 bases between them. In DNA form, the CDR3 reads TGTGCCAGCACCCCTACCCTCGGCAGGGGCTCTGGGGCCAACGTCCTGACTTTC. Its translation: CASTPTLGRGSGANVLTF. Using reference TRBV7-2 and TRBJ2-6 for the parts outside the CDR3, the full variable domain is GAGVSQSPSNKVTEKGKDVELRCDPISGHTALYWYRQSLGQGLEFLIYFQGNSAPDKSGLPSDRFSAERTGGSVSTLTIQRTQQEDSAVYLCASTPTLGRGSGANVLTFGAGSRLTVL.

This clone was observed a few times. Written as DNA, the CDR3 is TGTGCCAGTAGTGTCGGACAGTATAACACTGAAGCTTTCTTT. Its protein product is CASSVGQYNTEAFF. The chain couples TRBV19 to TRBJ1-1, with TRBD1 as a possible D gene (6 bases). This CDR3 is built from 14 residues. Per germline, CDR1 LNHDA and CDR2 SQIVND (reference sequence). Trimming left V 5 bases short and J 2 bases short, with 12 bases between. The full variable domain, rest sourced from reference TRBV19 and TRBJ1-1, is DGGITQSPKYLFRKEGQNVTLSCEQNLNHDAMYWYRQDPGQGLRLIYYSQIVNDFQKGDIAEGYSVSREKKESFPLTVTSAQKNPTAFYLCASSVGQYNTEAFFGQGTRLTVV.

This sequence joins TRBV19 and TRBJ1-2, with D possibly TRBD1 on 5 matching bases. CDR1 and CDR2 from the germline V gene are LNHDA and SQIVND (reference sequence). The CDR3 is 14 amino acids. V lost 7 bases and J lost 7, with 19 bases in between. This chain's CDR3 is CASTPGGVSGGYTF. DNA of the CDR3: TGTGCCAGTACCCCAGGAGGGGTATCAGGTGGCTACACCTTC.

This clone was seen more than once but under ten times. The J gene is TRBJ2-7, the V gene TRBV30; D assignment may be TRBD1 or TRBD2 (7 bases each). The ends were cut back, 0 bases at V and 7 bases at J, with 16 bases in the middle. The V gene's germline CDR1 is GTSNPN and CDR2 SVGIG (reference sequence). The CDR3 contains 14 residues. CDR3 sequence: CAWSVSGGGTEQYF. The CDR3 coding sequence is TGTGCCTGGAGTGTGTCAGGGGGGGGTACGGAGCAGTACTTC.